These T cell receptor beta chains were read from a single sample in a study of blood T cell repertoires in COVID-19. Sequencing used immunoSEQ multiplex PCR; TCRdb keeps in-frame clones, though not all of them. In the table there are under 400,000 clones, 80% to 90% of which are singletons. The sample taken for sequencing was PBMCs or T cells enriched from blood (not recorded which). The receptors here all came from a woman aged 40-49 years with acute COVID-19. Both conserved end residues are trimmed from each CDR3. Fields, in order: CDR3 protein, J gene, V gene.

ASSRSGDWYEQY,TRBJ2-7,TRBV5-1
ASSTGTWEKLF,TRBJ1-4,TRBV7-2
ASKLAGTYEQY,TRBJ2-7,TRBV6-5
ASSLGGWYGYT,TRBJ1-2,TRBV6-2/TRBV6-3
ASSYEAGQAITGELF,TRBJ2-2,TRBV6-2/TRBV6-3
ASTGGGLYGYT,TRBJ1-2,TRBV2
ASSSYRRGRAAKNIQY,TRBJ2-4,TRBV11-2
ASSQVTGAEAF,TRBJ1-1,TRBV3-1/TRBV3-2
ASSYSSDGPTRDEQF,TRBJ2-1,TRBV6-2/TRBV6-3
ASSPGQGAFYTEAF,TRBJ1-1,TRBV7-2
ASRAGGTNTEAF,TRBJ1-1,TRBV28
ASRNTGGADTIY,TRBJ1-3,TRBV5-1
ASSLRGGSSRALW,TRBJ2-7,TRBV11-2
ASSFHPPEAF,TRBJ1-1,TRBV27
ASSFFVSQGPQH,TRBJ1-5,TRBV7-2
ASSQDLRSDNSPLH,TRBJ1-6,TRBV4-2
ASTVTGYSYEQY,TRBJ2-7,TRBV19
ASSLAQGAQQF,TRBJ2-1,TRBV7-9
ASSHIKRAGSGNTIY,TRBJ1-3,TRBV14
ASSFRDRGLYT,TRBJ1-2,TRBV27
ASSEPGQGQYYEQY,TRBJ2-7,TRBV28
ASSLGGGEQF,TRBJ2-1,TRBV5-1
ASSETSGGAVRNTQY,TRBJ2-3,TRBV10-2
ASRTCLSDEQY,TRBJ2-7,TRBV6-4
ASSEYAINQPQH,TRBJ1-5,TRBV2
ASSQGTGRHQPQH,TRBJ1-5,TRBV3-1/TRBV3-2
ASSLESGGASDEQF,TRBJ2-1,TRBV5-6
ASAQTGAGNTIY,TRBJ1-3,TRBV12-5
ASSSGGRTDTQY,TRBJ2-3,TRBV5-1
ASSEAAAYNEQF,TRBJ2-1,TRBV2
ASSARGLVAVKLF,TRBJ1-4,TRBV5-8
ASRPTRGLDF,TRBJ2-1,TRBV27
ASSQDWAGGSRYGYT,TRBJ1-2,TRBV4-1
ASSFDLTGGSTQPQH,TRBJ1-5,TRBV28
ASSWGTGGGQPQH,TRBJ1-5,TRBV7-2
ASSSNGQSYEQY,TRBJ2-7,TRBV7-9
ASSLGSSPYEQY,TRBJ2-7,TRBV5-1
ASSSPGQGARGAGELF,TRBJ2-2,TRBV7-2
ASSQDAHRGLGYGYT,TRBJ1-2,TRBV4-3
SVGQGYNEQF,TRBJ2-1,TRBV29-1
ASSLERDTQY,TRBJ2-3,TRBV5-4
ASSLSYRGVYGYT,TRBJ1-2,TRBV27
ASSLDGNEQF,TRBJ2-1,TRBV11-3
SASVPGRADGYT,TRBJ1-2,TRBV20-1
ASSQGSRQGSQGAGETQY,TRBJ2-5,TRBV4-2
ASSTHRTGQGEKLF,TRBJ1-4,TRBV5-6
ASSPRGQGFSPLH,TRBJ1-6,TRBV27
ASSLVPHAGEQY,TRBJ2-7,TRBV7-8
ASSLPGQGIHEQY,TRBJ2-7,TRBV28
ASSLVGTDQETQY,TRBJ2-5,TRBV5-4
ASRRDTRVAGGTDTQY,TRBJ2-3,TRBV4-3
ASSHGVGGLDIQETQY,TRBJ2-5,TRBV3-1/TRBV3-2
ARKTFSGFAEAF,TRBJ1-1,TRBV2
ATSRDRRGQQETQY,TRBJ2-5,TRBV15
ASSLLSSGGSTDTQY,TRBJ2-3,TRBV18
ASSFRGQGAEY,TRBJ2-7,TRBV12-3/TRBV12-4